Listed below are T cell receptor beta chains from one sample, sequenced in a study of PD-L1 blockade in urothelial cancer. Clones were read by immunoSEQ multiplex PCR, and TCRdb kept only the in-frame ones, dropping some. The repertoire consists of tens of thousands of clones, with 81% occurring once and the leading ten covering 3.2%. This specimen consisted of PBMCs, obtained around atezolizumab (anti-PD-L1) treatment. The receptors originated from a man between 65 and 85 years old with urothelial cancer. Both conserved end residues are part of each CDR3. A D gene is named only where the DNA matches it firmly. Some rows mark clone size as missing; the rest say once, few, many or name a class of expanded clone.

j_gene | abundance | d_gene | v_gene | CDR3aa
TRBJ1-3 | NA | TRBD1 | TRBV10-3 | CATLKADRETGNTIYF
TRBJ1-1 | few | NA | TRBV30 | CAWSVPREAFF
TRBJ1-1 | NA | NA | TRBV18 | CASSPNTQNTEAFF
TRBJ2-2 | NA | TRBD2 | TRBV5-5 | CASNLAGGLTGELFF
TRBJ2-6 | NA | NA | TRBV19 | CASTPWGGRENTGANVLTF
TRBJ2-7 | NA | TRBD1 | TRBV15 | CATSRSFEGANEQYF
TRBJ2-1 | few | TRBD2 | TRBV19 | CASTYTSGVSYNEQFF
TRBJ1-2 | NA | TRBD1 | TRBV5-4 | CASSMGQGSRGYTF
TRBJ2-5 | NA | NA | TRBV19 | CASREAGGRFETQYF
TRBJ2-1 | NA | TRBD2 | TRBV4-2 | CASSHEPGLEFNEQFF
TRBJ2-7 | NA | NA | TRBV2 | CASSRLAVGYEQYF
TRBJ2-1 | NA | TRBD1 | TRBV14 | CASRVGGGYGEQFF
TRBJ2-1 | NA | TRBD2 | TRBV2 | CASRSGLGFSEQFF
TRBJ1-1 | few | NA | TRBV2 | CASSASHEAFF
TRBJ2-5 | NA | TRBD1 | TRBV19 | CASSSDRGRETQYF
TRBJ1-4 | NA | NA | TRBV5-1 | CASSAGGGSNEKLFF
TRBJ1-2 | NA | TRBD1 | TRBV29-1 | CSVGDRGSGSVDGYTF
TRBJ2-7 | few | TRBD2 | TRBV2 | CASSRLAGVYEQYF
TRBJ2-2 | NA | TRBD2 | TRBV11-3 | CASSPGGAENTGELFF
TRBJ2-5 | NA | NA | TRBV7-3 | CASSSDLQETQYF
TRBJ1-2 | few | TRBD1 | TRBV18 | CASSDRGPTSNLYGYTF
TRBJ2-1 | NA | TRBD2 | TRBV30 | CAWSMGLAGVNEQFF
TRBJ2-5 | NA | NA | TRBV18 | CASSPEGQTQYF
TRBJ2-5 | NA | TRBD1 | TRBV5-6 | CASSLGQVRETQYF
TRBJ2-2 | NA | NA | TRBV19 | CASSIVSQFTTGELFF
TRBJ1-1 | once | TRBD1 | TRBV6-6 | CASSYLGTGNTEAFF
TRBJ2-5 | NA | TRBD1 | TRBV6-5 | CASSYNRDSFQETQYF
TRBJ1-1 | NA | TRBD1 | TRBV27 | CASSRDRGLGAFF
TRBJ1-5 | NA | NA | TRBV30 | CAWSVPGPPGSSNQPQHF
TRBJ1-1 | few | NA | TRBV6-1 | CASRLSWDTEAFF
TRBJ1-2 | NA | TRBD1 | TRBV5-6 | CASSSPGGFNYGYTF
TRBJ1-2 | NA | NA | TRBV5-8 | CASSPGLNYGYTF
TRBJ1-2 | NA | NA | TRBV7-2 | CASSNRDYGYTF
TRBJ2-3 | NA | NA | TRBV30 | CASTSKGDTDTQYF
TRBJ2-7 | NA | TRBD1 | TRBV6-1 | CASSETTGGLSSYEQYF
TRBJ2-3 | NA | NA | TRBV11-2 | CTSSLDRAEGDTQYF
TRBJ1-4 | NA | NA | TRBV19 | CASSPDSATNEKLFF
TRBJ2-7 | few | TRBD2 | TRBV5-1 | CASSLGQRGRADEQYF